This TCR beta chain appears in the sequencing data of a study of T cells in Graves' hyperthyroidism and ophthalmopathy. Findings and caveats of the study: Blood shared most expanded thyroid clonotypes above 0.001.

Hyperthyroidism patients were newly diagnosed, had disease duration under 2 months, and were aged 18 to 65 years. Diagnoses rested on clinical symptoms, serum thyroxine and TRAb, thyroid ultrasound and orbital computed tomography. This CDR3 has 13 residues. Germline V CDR1 and CDR2: LGHNT, FRNRAP. Concerning this clonotype itself: As yet, its antigen is unknown. Possible read error: a much larger clone is one base away.

Amplified TCR beta CDR3 regions derived from RNA transcripts. TCR CDR3 regions were first amplified by RT-PCR with HTBI primers. TCRdb called the multiplex PCR reads again in MiXCR, with one record for every CDR3 protein. The sample yields under 300,000 distinct CDR3 sequences, less than 30% seen once. This chain joins TRBV12-5 and TRBJ2-7, with a possible D match to TRBD1 (5 bases). The clonotype comes from a man in his forties with Graves' hyperthyroidism that later progressed to Graves' ophthalmopathy. The source material was blood. CDR3 loop: CASCLSTGVEQYF. The CDR3, as DNA: TGTGCTAGTTGTTTGTCCACAGGCGTCGAGCAGTACTTC.